Sequencing of this T cell receptor (beta chain) was carried out in a study of early T cells in non-severe SARS-CoV-2 infection. Study-level information: Sequencing of bulk RNA from unsorted whole blood was done, without chain pairing. Study observations and caveats: Missing private and CD4 specificities, VDJdb matching favored anti-spike CD8 responses.

Individually, cDNA molecules had unique molecular identifiers attached to them. Using its own MiXCR run on the 5' RACE reads, TCRdb lists one record per CDR3 protein. The sample lists about 42,000 distinct CDR3 sequences; 7% to 7.5% were seen once. V was pared by 6 bases and J by 7 bases, with 6 bases of the junction left unmatched. The CDR3 is 15 residues long. Germline CDR1 is LNHDA and CDR2 is SQIVND (reference sequence). In regard to this clonotype: Its antigen is currently unknown.

The sample comprised whole blood. The chain carries TRBV19 and TRBJ2-1; 13 bases match TRBD2. This clonotype was obtained from an adult who was a healthcare worker with PCR-confirmed SARS-CoV-2 infection or an uninfected control (not recorded which). CDR3 DNA sequence: TGTGCCAGTAGCACTAGCGGGGGGGTTAAAAATGAGCAGTTCTTC. Translation: CASSTSGGVKNEQFF.